This is a list of T cell receptor beta chains from one sample in a study of blood T cell repertoires in COVID-19. Method: immunoSEQ multiplex PCR; TCRdb's copy keeps in-frame clones and lacks some. Here the sample spans 180,000 or so clones, about 90% being singletons. Sample: peripheral blood. These receptors were collected from a man aged 35-49 years with active or convalescent COVID-19. CDR3s include the opening cysteine and the closing phenylalanine or tryptophan. The D gene is left open where the match is weak. A row's size may be missing; if present it is once, few, many or a size class.

>TRBJ1-1|NA|TRBD1|TRBV11-1
TGTGCCAGCAGCCCGAGGGCAGGGGGCACTGAAGCTTTCTTT
CASSPRAGGTEAFF
>TRBJ1-5|once|NA|TRBV4-1
TGCGCCAGCAGCTTACGGGGGTATAGCAATCAGCCCCAGCATTTT
CASSLRGYSNQPQHF
>TRBJ2-5|NA|TRBD1|TRBV7-9
TGTGCCAGCAGCTCATGGACAGGGGGTATCCAAGAGACCCAGTACTTC
CASSSWTGGIQETQYF
>TRBJ1-1|NA|NA|TRBV9
TGTGCCAGCAATTTGGGAGGGGTTGGGACTGAAGCTTTCTTT
CASNLGGVGTEAFF
>TRBJ2-7|NA|TRBD2|TRBV7-2
TGTGCCAGCAGCTCCAATAGGGGGGGGACTAGTAACGAGCAGTACTTC
CASSSNRGGTSNEQYF
>TRBJ1-5|few|NA|TRBV30
TGTGCCTGGAGTGGGAGGGTAAATCAGCCCCAGCATTTT
CAWSGRVNQPQHF
>TRBJ1-2|NA|TRBD1|TRBV6-1
TGTGCCAGCAGTGAAGCGCAGGACAGGGCTGGCTACACCTTC
CASSEAQDRAGYTF
>TRBJ2-1|NA|TRBD1|TRBV6-4
TGTGCCAGCAGTGCACAGCCGGGACAGGGCTACAATGAGCAGTTCTTC
CASSAQPGQGYNEQFF
>TRBJ1-1|NA|NA|TRBV10-3
TGTGCCATCAGTGCCACCGAAGGGGTGGCTGAAGCTTTCTTT
CAISATEGVAEAFF
>TRBJ1-6|NA|NA|TRBV18
TGTGCCAGCTCCCCGAGGTCTGGAGGCAAGAATTCACCCCTCCACTTT
CASSPRSGGKNSPLHF
>TRBJ2-1|NA|TRBD2|TRBV13
TGTGCCAGCAGCATCCGGGACTATCAGGAGCAGTTCTTC
CASSIRDYQEQFF
>TRBJ1-2|NA|NA|TRBV27
TGTGCCAGCAGTTTTCTAGGTGGGAACTATGGCTACACCTTC
CASSFLGGNYGYTF
>TRBJ1-5|NA|NA|TRBV2
TGTGCCAGCAGTGAGGATGGCGGAAATCAGCCCCAGCATTTT
CASSEDGGNQPQHF
>TRBJ1-1|NA|NA|TRBV6-6
TGTGCCAGCAGTCCCTCCGGAGCTAGACGGCTGTACACTGAAGCTTTCTTT
CASSPSGARRLYTEAFF
>TRBJ1-1|NA|NA|TRBV10-2
TGCGCCAGCACCAAACAGGGGAACACTGAAGCTTTCTTT
CASTKQGNTEAFF
>TRBJ1-1|few|NA|TRBV6-5
TGTGCCAGCAGTCCTAGGACAGACCCGAACACTGAAGCTTTCTTT
CASSPRTDPNTEAFF
>TRBJ1-5|NA|TRBD1|TRBV29-1
TGCAGCGTGGTTGACAGGGGAGGCAATCAGCCCCAGCATTTT
CSVVDRGGNQPQHF
>TRBJ1-2|NA|NA|TRBV7-9
TGTGCCAGCAGCCCCCGGACAGTGGCAGCCTATGGCTACACCTTC
CASSPRTVAAYGYTF
>TRBJ2-7|NA|TRBD1|TRBV24-1
TGTGCCACCAATGGACAGGACTACGAGCAGTACTTC
CATNGQDYEQYF
>TRBJ1-2|NA|NA|TRBV29-1
TGCAGCGTTGAAACAGGGTTTCATGGCTACACCTTC
CSVETGFHGYTF
>TRBJ1-4|NA|NA|TRBV7-2
TGTGCCAGCAGCCAGGGGCGGGGGCGCAGGTCTAATGAAAAACTGTTTTTT
CASSQGRGRRSNEKLFF
>TRBJ1-6|NA|TRBD1|TRBV3-1/TRBV3-2
TGTGCCAGCAGCCAAGCGACGGGACAGAATAATTCACCCCTCCACTTT
CASSQATGQNNSPLHF
>TRBJ1-4|NA|NA|TRBV6-5
TGTGCCAGCAGTTACTCCGGGGGAACTAATGAAAAACTGTTTTTT
CASSYSGGTNEKLFF
>TRBJ2-7|NA|TRBD1|TRBV7-8
TGTGCCAGCAGCTTAGTCCAGGGGGCCTACGAGCAGTACTTC
CASSLVQGAYEQYF
>TRBJ2-1|NA|TRBD2|TRBV10-1
TGCGCCAGCAGTGAGTCTGCTAGCGGGGGATATGAGCAGTTCTTC
CASSESASGGYEQFF
>TRBJ2-2|NA|NA|TRBV10-3
TGTGCCATCGGTGACAGTTCGAACACCGGGGAGCTGTTTTTT
CAIGDSSNTGELFF
>TRBJ1-2|medium-sized|TRBD1|TRBV5-1
TGCGCCAGCAGCTTGCTCCCCATCACAGGGGGCCCCCATGGCTACACCTTC
CASSLLPITGGPHGYTF
>TRBJ1-1|NA|NA|TRBV11-1
TGTGCCAGCAGCTCAGACCGGAGATGGACTGAAGCTTTCTTT
CASSSDRRWTEAFF
>TRBJ1-1|NA|NA|TRBV28
TGTGCCAGCAGCCCCCCTTCGGACTCTGGGGCTTTCTTT
CASSPPSDSGAFF
>TRBJ1-2|once|NA|TRBV15
TGTGCCACCAGCATATTTTTGGGGGCAAGGTATGGCTACACCTTC
CATSIFLGARYGYTF
>TRBJ1-3|NA|NA|TRBV7-6
TGTGCCAGCAGCCCACAGACAGGACGGGCTGGAAACACCATATATTTT
CASSPQTGRAGNTIYF
>TRBJ1-2|NA|TRBD1|TRBV5-1
TGCGCCAGCAGACAGGGGGTCCGGGTTGATGGCTACACCTTC
CASRQGVRVDGYTF
>TRBJ2-2|NA|NA|TRBV18
TGTGCCAGCTCACCACTCCAGACAGCGAACACCGGGGAGCTGTTTTTT
CASSPLQTANTGELFF
>TRBJ1-2|NA|TRBD1|TRBV6-5
TGTGCCAGCAGTATCGGACAGGGGGCGCAAGGCTACACCTTC
CASSIGQGAQGYTF
>TRBJ1-5|NA|NA|TRBV19
TGTGCCAGTAGTATGGACAAGAATCAGCCCCAGCATTTT
CASSMDKNQPQHF